The rows below give T cell receptor beta chains drawn from one sample of a study of CD8 T cells in ankylosing spondylitis. TCRdb itself ran the 5' RACE reads through MiXCR, one entry per CDR3 protein. The sample has 150,000 to 200,000 distinct CDR3 sequences, 10% to 15% seen once; the top ten hold roughly 11%. Sequencing was performed on blood, either unsorted or a sorted T cell fraction (not recorded which). The receptors were sampled from a female donor with ankylosing spondylitis or in good health (not recorded which). CDR3s include the opening cysteine and the closing phenylalanine or tryptophan. A D gene is named only where the DNA matches it firmly. Rows give clone size only sometimes, using once, few, many, or a class for an expanded clone.

>TRBV6-2/TRBV6-3|15|TRBD1|many|TRBJ1-5
CASRPTGDSNQPQHF
TGTGCCAGCAGACCGACAGGGGATAGCAATCAGCCCCAGCATTTT
>TRBV5-1|15|.|many|TRBJ2-4
CASSPGSLAKNIQYF
TGCGCCAGCAGCCCCGGCTCGTTAGCCAAAAACATTCAGTACTTC
>TRBV9|15|TRBD2|many|TRBJ2-2
CASSTPGLNTGELFF
TGTGCCAGCAGCACGCCGGGACTAAACACCGGGGAGCTGTTTTTT
>TRBV7-3|14|TRBD2|few|TRBJ2-3
CASSLYGRLGTQYF
TGTGCCAGCAGCTTATACGGGAGGTTGGGTACGCAGTATTTT
>TRBV29-1|13|.|many|TRBJ2-1
CSVVRRGYNEQFF
TGCAGCGTTGTAAGGAGGGGCTACAATGAGCAGTTCTTC
>TRBV20-1|14|TRBD2|.|TRBJ2-1
CSAWTSGSYNEQFF
TGCAGTGCATGGACTAGCGGCTCCTACAATGAGCAGTTCTTC
>TRBV29-1|12|TRBD2|few|TRBJ2-1
CSGRLADNEQFF
TGCAGCGGACGACTAGCGGACAATGAGCAGTTCTTC
>TRBV7-9|15|TRBD1|many|TRBJ1-6
CASSFDRADSSPLHF
TGTGCCAGCAGCTTCGACAGGGCAGATAGTTCACCCCTCCACTTT
>TRBV27|15|.|many|TRBJ1-5
CASSSRAGSNQPQHF
TGTGCCAGCAGTTCAAGGGCGGGGAGCAATCAGCCCCAGCATTTT
>TRBV12-3/TRBV12-4|13|.|many|TRBJ1-3
CASSPPSGNTIYF
TGTGCCAGCAGCCCCCCCTCTGGAAACACCATATATTTT
>TRBV15|16|.|many|TRBJ2-3
CATSRPTGAFTDTQYF
TGTGCCACCAGCAGGCCGACAGGAGCTTTCACAGATACGCAGTATTTT
>TRBV7-2|15|TRBD2|.|TRBJ2-7
CASSLQDGGGGEQYF
TGTGCCAGCAGCTTACAGGACGGTGGGGGGGGTGAGCAGTACTTC
>TRBV6-5|15|TRBD1|many|TRBJ2-1
CASSYQTGLYNEQFF
TGTGCCAGCAGTTACCAGACAGGGCTATACAATGAGCAGTTCTTC
>TRBV12-3/TRBV12-4|11|.|many|TRBJ2-1
CASSPRNEQFF
TGTGCCAGCAGTCCAAGGAATGAGCAGTTCTTC